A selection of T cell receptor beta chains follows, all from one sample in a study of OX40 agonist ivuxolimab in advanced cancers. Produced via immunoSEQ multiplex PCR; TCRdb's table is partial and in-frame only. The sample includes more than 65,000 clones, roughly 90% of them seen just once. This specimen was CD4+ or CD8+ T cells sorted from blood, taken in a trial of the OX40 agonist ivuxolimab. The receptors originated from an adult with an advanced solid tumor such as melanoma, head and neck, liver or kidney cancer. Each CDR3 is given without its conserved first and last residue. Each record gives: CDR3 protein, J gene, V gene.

ASSPRVSSYNEQF	TRBJ2-1	TRBV7-3
ASSQAGTDTQY	TRBJ2-3	TRBV4-2
ASSLKRNEQF	TRBJ2-1	TRBV19
ASSYSGTGASNEQF	TRBJ2-1	TRBV6-6
ASSLEASGRYYNEQF	TRBJ2-1	TRBV5-1
ASSLGTLLNTEAF	TRBJ1-1	TRBV5-8
ASSFDRDSYEQY	NA	TRBV7-9
ASSETGVTTDTQY	TRBJ2-3	TRBV6-4
ASSLDPKSGRADDETQY	TRBJ2-5	TRBV11-3
ASSVSGTGGSGYT	TRBJ1-2	TRBV27
ASSEWRGYNQPQH	TRBJ1-5	TRBV6-1
ASSPLTSGRSEQY	TRBJ2-7	TRBV27
ASSLMETGALPSEQY	TRBJ2-7	TRBV5-1
ASSPWFYGSYNEQF	TRBJ2-1	TRBV27
ASSPSLRWRAGELF	TRBJ2-2	TRBV9
ASLLTAGANVLT	TRBJ2-6	TRBV5-1
ASSRDAKDSRSSYNEQF	TRBJ2-1	TRBV19
ASSPLGSSNTIY	TRBJ1-3	TRBV18
ASSPSGTNTGELF	TRBJ2-2	TRBV7-6
ASAFRPGGRDYEQY	TRBJ2-7	TRBV12-5
ASSGLTGTSGYNEQF	TRBJ2-1	TRBV9
ASSPMRVNTQY	TRBJ2-3	TRBV6-6
ASSYAGGKGETQY	TRBJ2-5	TRBV6-6
ASSSQGYQETQY	TRBJ2-5	TRBV6-1
ASRQGARMNTEAF	TRBJ1-1	TRBV2
ASSLTGELF	TRBJ2-2	TRBV11-2
ASSLGGTNTGELF	TRBJ2-2	TRBV7-8
ASAIAGVYEQY	TRBJ2-7	TRBV5-4
ASSKGGEKLF	TRBJ1-4	TRBV21-1
ASSQGLAGFGSYNEQF	TRBJ2-1	TRBV5-4
ASSPREQETQY	TRBJ2-5	TRBV6-1